This TCR beta chain was captured in a study of blood T cell repertoires in COVID-19. Study context: Samples of COVID-19 (acute and convalescent) were obtained from the United States, Italy and Spain. PBMCs, B-cell-depleted T cells, or T cells provided the cDNA or gDNA that made up the material.

With V trimmed by 5 bases and J by 8 bases, 8 bases remained unmatched. The germline gives CDR1 SGHTA, CDR2 FQGNSA. The CDR3 is made up of 13 amino acids. In the original processing: Scientists estimated how many nucleated cells there were by amplifying reference gene primers. Generated by immunoSEQ multiplex PCR, the TCRdb table keeps only in-frame clones and is missing some. V and J calls and clone size are those listed in that table; D and trimming were worked out from the DNA. Among about 230,000 clones listed, roughly 88% were seen once. V gene TRBV7-2 combines with J gene TRBJ1-2, with 7 bases lining up with TRBD1. The sample taken for sequencing was peripheral blood. This TCR derives from a man aged 40-49 years who had recovered from COVID-19. The CDR3 coding sequence is TGTGCCAGCAGCCCAGACAGGGTGTTCGGCTACACCTTC. As protein: CASSPDRVFGYTF.